The clone carrying this TCR beta chain was picked up one time. The sample belongs to a study of blood T cell repertoires in COVID-19. Study information: There were acute and convalescent COVID-19 samples, and they came from the United States, Italy and Spain.

This table comes from immunoSEQ multiplex PCR, and its TCRdb copy is limited to in-frame clones, with some not included. This table has more than 25,000 clones, around 86% appearing once. In germline, CDR1 is SGHTS, CDR2 YDEGEE. The CDR3 runs 15 residues. Trimming took 5 bases from V and 0 from J; bases not matched to a gene: 3. Sequences were obtained from peripheral blood. The source of this sequence is a man aged 45-65 years with active COVID-19. The chain has TRBV5-8 and TRBJ1-5; 9 bases line up with TRBD1. CDR3 in amino acids: CASRGTGISNQPQHF. CDR3 bases: TGTGCCAGCAGGGGGACAGGGATTAGCAATCAGCCCCAGCATTTT.